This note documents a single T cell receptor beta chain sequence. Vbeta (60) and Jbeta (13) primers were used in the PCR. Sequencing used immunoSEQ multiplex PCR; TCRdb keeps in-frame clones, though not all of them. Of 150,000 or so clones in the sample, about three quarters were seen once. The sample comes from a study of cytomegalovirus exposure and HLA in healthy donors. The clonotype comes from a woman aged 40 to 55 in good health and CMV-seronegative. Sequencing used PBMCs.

DNA for the CDR3: TGCAGCGTTCGGAACAGGCTAGCCAAAAACATTCAGTACTTC. This gives the protein CSVRNRLAKNIQYF. The rearrangement links TRBV29-1 to TRBJ2-4; perhaps TRBD1 as D (5 bases). V was cut by 5 bases and J by 0 bases, with 11 bases left in between. There are 14 residues in the CDR3. Looked up from germline, CDR1 is SQVTM and CDR2 is ANQGSEA.